This T cell receptor (beta chain) was found in a study of T cells in narcolepsy. Study-level results: Reportedly, autoreactive clonotypes were serially detected in patients' blood but not controls'. HCRT-specific and TRIB2-specific autoreactive clonotypes appeared among same-patient CSF and blood CD4+ clonotypes. No autoreactive T cell clone sequences appeared in some memory CD4+ repertoires.

Measured with immunoSEQ multiplex PCR; TCRdb has only the in-frame clones, and not every one. This sample has some 23,000 clones; around 83% occur once, and the top ten carry approximately 0.7%. V was pared by 2 bases and J by 5 bases, with 6 bases between. This CDR3 region has 13 residues. The germline V gene encodes CDR1 MNHEY and CDR2 SVGAGI. On this clone: Its antigen is unknown.

The chain combines TRBV6-5 with TRBJ1-4; D remains unclear. The source is a human donor with narcolepsy. The sequenced sample was CD45RA- memory CD4+ T cells from PBMCs. CDR3 in DNA: TGTGCCAGCAGTTACAATGGGAATGAAAAACTGTTTTTT. It translates to CASSYNGNEKLFF.